These 13 T cell receptor beta chains share one sample of origin, sequenced in a study of cytotoxic CD8 clonotypes in ibrutinib-treated CLL. The protocol was immunoSEQ multiplex PCR, while the TCRdb copy is restricted to in-frame clones and leaves out a portion. The data show about 29,000 clones, around 63% seen once. Sequencing was performed on PBMCs, taken after 24 months of ibrutinib treatment. The receptors derive from a human donor with chronic lymphocytic leukemia.

The chain couples TRBV15 to TRBJ2-5; a weak D match, TRBD2 (6 bases). The CDR3 is made up of 14 amino acids. V lost 6 bases and J lost 5, with 16 bases in between. Germline V gene data show CDR1 as LNHNV and CDR2 as YYDKDF (reference sequence). This chain's CDR3 is CATRGGEGDETQYF. The CDR3 nucleotides are TGTGCCACCAGGGGGGGAGAGGGCGACGAGACCCAGTACTTC.

This sequence joins TRBV7-8 and TRBJ2-1; no reliable D call. Trimming took off 5 bases at V and 6 bases at J, with 14 bases between the two ends. Germline-derived CDR1 and CDR2 are SGHVS and FQNEAQ. The CDR3 is 14 residues long. The CDR3 DNA reads TGTGCCAGCAGCGACTTAGCTCCTGGCAATGAGCAGTTCTTC. Translation: CASSDLAPGNEQFF.

The chain uses TRBV6-4 and TRBJ2-1; 10 bases align to TRBD2. V lost 5 bases to trimming and J lost 6 bases; unmatched junction nucleotides: 1. Germline-derived CDR1 and CDR2 are MRHNA and SNTAGT. The CDR3 sequence is 13 residues long. The CDR3 DNA reads as TGTGCCAGCAGTAGCGGGGGGGCCAATGAGCAGTTCTTC. Amino acids: CASSSGGANEQFF.

The J gene is TRBJ2-1, the V gene TRBV30, with D perhaps TRBD1 or TRBD2 (5 bases each). Germline-derived CDR1 and CDR2 are GTSNPN and SVGIG (reference sequence). The CDR3 covers 14 residues. Trimming took 1 base from V and 1 from J, leaving 8 bases between them. This CDR3 reads CAWSGGVSYNEQFF. CDR3 bases: TGTGCCTGGAGTGGAGGGGTTTCCTACAATGAGCAGTTCTTC.

This chain uses TRBV29-1 with TRBJ2-3; D may be TRBD1 (5 bases). The CDR3 loop spans 13 amino acids. Trimming removed 2 bases at V and 3 bases at J, with 9 bases between. Germline V gives CDR1 SQVTM, CDR2 ANQGSEA. CDR3 loop: CSVERGSTDTQYF. The CDR3 DNA reads TGCAGCGTTGAAAGGGGATCGACAGATACGCAGTATTTT.

This clone turned up a few times. In nucleotides, the CDR3 is TGTGCCAGCAAAATACGAGGGGATGGTGAAAAACTGTTTTTT. It specifies CASKIRGDGEKLFF. The chain has TRBV7-2 and TRBJ1-4; D possibly corresponds to TRBD1 (5 bases). V lost 7 bases to trimming and J lost 7 bases, with 16 bases between them. Germline V gives CDR1 SGHTA, CDR2 FQGNSA. CDR3 length equals 14 residues.

This clone was seen more than once but under ten times. The CDR3 protein is CASSIGPSQETQYF. The CDR3 DNA reads as TGTGCCAGTAGTATCGGGCCGAGTCAAGAGACCCAGTACTTC. The rearrangement links TRBV19 to TRBJ2-5; D gene uncertain. This CDR3 has 14 amino acids. Trimming removed 3 bases from V and 2 bases from J, with 10 bases in between. Germline V gene lookup returns CDR1 LNHDA and CDR2 SQIVND (reference sequence).

The genes are TRBV12-5 and TRBJ2-5; weak D call: TRBD1 (6 bases). This CDR3 contains 16 residues. The germline gives CDR1 LGHNT, CDR2 FRNRAP. V was trimmed by 2 bases and J by 5 bases, leaving 18 bases between them. CDR3 sequence: CASGLWMGASGETQYF. CDR3 nucleotides: TGTGCTAGTGGTTTGTGGATGGGGGCGAGTGGTGAGACCCAGTACTTC.

V usage is TRBV12-5 and J usage is TRBJ1-3; 7 bases are shared with TRBD1. Germline values: CDR1 LGHNT, CDR2 FRNRAP. With 1 base clipped from V and 0 bases from J, the junction kept 6 bases outside the gene matches. The CDR3 totals 17 residues. CDR3 loop: CASGLGDRANSGNTIYF. The CDR3 DNA follows: TGTGCTAGTGGTTTGGGGGACAGAGCCAACTCTGGAAACACCATATATTTT.

CDR3 in amino acids: CASTPRSHGYTF. CDR3 sequence (DNA): TGTGCCAGCACCCCGCGGAGTCATGGCTACACCTTC. V usage is TRBV28 and J usage is TRBJ1-2; D not resolved. The CDR3 runs to 12 residues. V was cut by 7 bases and J by 6 bases, with 12 bases left in between. Per the germline V gene, CDR1 is MDHEN and CDR2 is SYDVKM.

Only a few counts were recorded for this clone. The chain combines TRBV10-2 with TRBJ2-7; D might be TRBD1 or TRBD2, each matching 5 bases. V shed 4 bases and J shed 0 bases, with 19 bases lying between them. This CDR3 contains 17 residues. Germline V gene data show CDR1 as WSHSY and CDR2 as SAAADI. CDR3 bases: TGCGCCAGCAGTGGGGGGACGAGGGGTGTAAGCTCCTACGAGCAGTACTTC. Translated: CASSGGTRGVSSYEQYF.

V usage is TRBV11-2 and J usage is TRBJ2-5; 7 positions agree with TRBD1. The CDR3 is 13 residues long. J lost 5 bases, V lost 5 bases, and 5 bases had no gene match. CDR1 SGHAT and CDR2 FQNNGV come from the germline V gene. This CDR3 is CASSPARGETQYF. Written as DNA, the CDR3 is TGTGCCAGCAGCCCCGCCAGGGGGGAGACCCAGTACTTC.

This chain uses TRBV5-1 with TRBJ1-3; TRBD1 matches at 7 bases. Germline assignment: CDR1 SGHRS and CDR2 YFSETQ. The CDR3 length is 16 residues. With 0 bases clipped from V and 4 bases from J, the junction kept 7 bases outside the gene matches. The CDR3 reads CASSLAEGALGNTIYF. The CDR3 nucleotides read TGCGCCAGCAGCTTGGCTGAGGGGGCGCTCGGAAACACCATATATTTT.